This T cell receptor (beta chain) was observed in a study of T-cell reconstitution after alpha-beta-depleted transplantation in children. Points from the study as a whole: T-cell counts and diversity at one year post-transplant came mainly from newly produced T cells. Some patients' high day-60 TCRbeta diversity was traced to surviving recipient T cells and thymic progenitors.

Germline-derived CDR1 and CDR2 are SGHVS and FQNEAQ. The CDR3 consists of 11 residues. Library preparation (for TCRbeta) was performed with unique molecular identifiers. TCRdb reprocessed the PCR reads via MiXCR and lists one record per CDR3 protein. This sample yields about 600,000 distinct CDR3 sequences, of which 13% are seen a single time; around 2% belongs to the top ten. This clonotype was recorded a few times. Its target is not known. The germline gene is not matched at one end of the junction; a read error may be the cause. The sequence was obtained from a male patient younger than 18 who had a stem cell transplant for acute myeloid leukemia, so the T cells may come from the graft donor. This chain joins TRBV7-8 and TRBJ2-1; TRBD2 agrees at 11 bases. The sequencing used PBMCs, mostly from graft donor cells, collected 360 days after TCRalphabeta/CD19-depleted stem cell transplant. CDR3 in DNA: TGTGCCAGCAGCCTGACTAGCGGGATGATATTC. Translated, it gives CASSLTSGMIF.